This is a list of T cell receptor beta chains from one sample in a study of Ad26.COV2.S vaccination and SARS-CoV-2 variants. Here immunoSEQ multiplex PCR was the method, and the copy in TCRdb shows in-frame clones only, minus some. The sample has approximately 480,000 clones, 70% to 90% seen once. The specimen comprised peripheral blood, sampled in a trial of Ad26.COV2.S vaccine versus placebo. The receptor set was obtained from a person aged 18-60 years who received the Ad26.COV2.S COVID-19 vaccine or a placebo. CDR3s include the opening cysteine and the closing phenylalanine or tryptophan. A D gene is named only where the DNA matches it firmly. The listing skips clone size in some rows; elsewhere it reads once, few, many or a size class.

V: TRBV15
J: TRBJ2-6
D: -
size: -
DNA: TGTGCCACCAGCTCCCCAGGGACCGGGGCCAACGTCCTGACTTTC
CDR3: CATSSPGTGANVLTF

V: TRBV6-2/TRBV6-3
J: TRBJ2-7
D: TRBD2
size: -
DNA: TGTGCCAGCAGTTACGGGGTCAGCGGGAGGTCATCCCCAAGCTCCTACGAGCAGTACTTC
CDR3: CASSYGVSGRSSPSSYEQYF

V: TRBV6-5
J: TRBJ1-5
D: -
size: -
DNA: TGTGCCAGCAGGAGGCAGGGCGATCAGCCCCAGCATTTT
CDR3: CASRRQGDQPQHF

V: TRBV5-6
J: TRBJ1-1
D: -
size: -
DNA: TGTGCCAGCAGCTTGGCCGTAGCCCGGAGGGGCACTGAAGCTTTCTTT
CDR3: CASSLAVARRGTEAFF

V: TRBV23-1
J: TRBJ2-1
D: -
size: -
DNA: TGCGCCAGCTGCCGCCCTGATCGGACTCCTCAACCTGAGCAGTTCTTC
CDR3: CASCRPDRTPQPEQFF

V: TRBV19
J: TRBJ2-1
D: TRBD2
size: -
DNA: TGTGCCAGTAGTCAAGCGGGACGCCGGCTGAATGAGCAGTTCTTC
CDR3: CASSQAGRRLNEQFF

V: TRBV6-4
J: TRBJ2-1
D: -
size: -
DNA: TGTGCCAGCAGTGACCCCCGGGCCCACAATGAGCAGTTCTTC
CDR3: CASSDPRAHNEQFF

V: TRBV3-1/TRBV3-2
J: TRBJ1-2
D: -
size: -
DNA: TGTGCCAGCAGCCATCGTGCGGGCTACACCTTC
CDR3: CASSHRAGYTF

V: TRBV7-9
J: TRBJ2-7
D: -
size: -
DNA: TGTGCCAGCAGCTTAGACAGGGTCGGGGAGCAGTACTTC
CDR3: CASSLDRVGEQYF

V: TRBV28
J: TRBJ2-7
D: TRBD1
size: -
DNA: TGTGCCAGCAGTTTAAGGGCGGGACAGGGGCTACCCTACGAGCAGTACTTC
CDR3: CASSLRAGQGLPYEQYF

V: TRBV7-3
J: TRBJ2-2
D: -
size: -
DNA: TGTGCCAGCAGGGAGGGAAACACCGGGGAGCTGTTTTTT
CDR3: CASREGNTGELFF

V: TRBV20-1
J: TRBJ2-7
D: -
size: -
DNA: TGCAGTGCTTATGGCCGCTACGAGCAGTACTTC
CDR3: CSAYGRYEQYF

V: TRBV3-1/TRBV3-2
J: TRBJ2-3
D: TRBD2
size: -
DNA: TGTGCCAGCAGCCGTCGACTAGCGGAGAGCACAGATACGCAGTATTTT
CDR3: CASSRRLAESTDTQYF

V: TRBV3-1/TRBV3-2
J: TRBJ2-5
D: TRBD2
size: -
DNA: TGTGCCAGCAGCCCAACTAGCGGGAGGTCAGAAGAGACCCAGTACTTC
CDR3: CASSPTSGRSEETQYF

V: TRBV9
J: TRBJ2-1
D: -
size: -
DNA: TGTGCCAGCAGCGTTGGCGGCGATGAGCAGTTCTTC
CDR3: CASSVGGDEQFF

V: TRBV10-3
J: TRBJ2-1
D: -
size: -
DNA: TGTGCCATCAGTGGGGGCACTTTAGGAGTAAATGAGCAGTTCTTC
CDR3: CAISGGTLGVNEQFF

V: TRBV24-1
J: TRBJ1-5
D: -
size: -
DNA: TGTGCCACCAGTGATTCGGGACGGGGCAATCAGCCCCAGCATTTT
CDR3: CATSDSGRGNQPQHF

V: TRBV6-2/TRBV6-3
J: TRBJ2-1
D: TRBD2
size: -
DNA: TGTGCCAGCAGTTATGAACCAGCGGGAGTCCGTGAGCAGTTCTTC
CDR3: CASSYEPAGVREQFF

V: TRBV7-2
J: TRBJ2-3
D: TRBD2
size: -
DNA: TGTGCCAGCAGCTTAGAGGGGACTAGCGGCACCCATACGCAGTATTTT
CDR3: CASSLEGTSGTHTQYF

V: TRBV19
J: TRBJ2-3
D: TRBD2
size: -
DNA: TGTGCCAGTAGTGTCGGGGGGACTAGCGGGAAGGGAGATACGCAGTATTTT
CDR3: CASSVGGTSGKGDTQYF

V: TRBV23-1
J: TRBJ2-7
D: TRBD1
size: -
DNA: TGCGCCAGCAGTCGCGGGACAGGGGTGGTCTACGAGCAGTACTTC
CDR3: CASSRGTGVVYEQYF

V: TRBV7-7
J: TRBJ1-1
D: -
size: -
DNA: TGTGCCAGCAGCCTGCCGGGCGGGGGCTATTTTGAAGCTTTCTTT
CDR3: CASSLPGGGYFEAFF

V: TRBV7-9
J: TRBJ2-5
D: -
size: -
DNA: TGTGCCAGCAGCTTAGATGCGCAAGAGACCCAGTACTTC
CDR3: CASSLDAQETQYF

V: TRBV7-9
J: TRBJ2-2
D: TRBD2
size: -
DNA: TGTGCCAGCAGCTCCCTTCCCCTTAGCGGGAGGGCCGGGGAGCTGTTTTTT
CDR3: CASSSLPLSGRAGELFF

V: TRBV6-5
J: TRBJ1-1
D: -
size: few
DNA: TGTGCCAGCACCTCGACGGGGGGAGCCACTGAAGCTTTCTTT
CDR3: CASTSTGGATEAFF

V: TRBV4-1
J: TRBJ2-7
D: -
size: -
DNA: TGCGCCAGCAGCCAAGAGGCAGTCAGTTCTTACGAGCAGTACTTC
CDR3: CASSQEAVSSYEQYF

V: TRBV12-5
J: TRBJ2-2
D: TRBD1
size: once
DNA: TGTGCTAGTGTCCTGGGACAGGGTAACACCGGGGAGCTGTTTTTT
CDR3: CASVLGQGNTGELFF